This T cell receptor (beta chain) stems from a study of CD8+ T cells in alopecia areata. The authors extracted RNA and reverse transcribed it into cDNA as the sequencing template. TCRdb's copy holds only in-frame clones and misses some; the assay was immunoSEQ multiplex PCR. The sample includes 150,000 to 200,000 clones, 63% of them seen just once. With 7 bases removed from V and 4 bases from J, the gap between germline ends came to 14 bases. The CDR3 is 14 amino acids. Germline CDR1 is LGHNT and CDR2 is FRNRAP. This clone was seen a handful of times. This clonotype originated in a human donor with alopecia areata. The sequencing here drew on CD4+ T cells sorted from blood, taken at week 0. The chain links TRBV12-5 to TRBJ1-5, with D perhaps matching TRBD1 (5 bases). As DNA, the CDR3 is TGTGCTAGTGTTATTGACAGCCAAAATCAGCCCCAGCATTTT. This encodes CASVIDSQNQPQHF.